This T cell receptor (beta chain) was found in a study of beta chain features in type 1 diabetes. General study results and limits: TCRB repertoires of naive, central memory and Treg cells appeared more similar among patients than among healthy donors.

A note on this clone: Its cognate antigen is unknown.

Of the isolated RNA, all was reverse transcribed, and so the sequenced material was expressed TCRB transcripts. Data came from immunoSEQ multiplex PCR; TCRdb stores just in-frame clones and leaves some out. The sample consists of 250,000 to 300,000 clones, about 8% of them appearing once. The CDR3 totals 14 residues. V lost 3 bases to trimming and J lost 1 base, with 9 bases between them. Germline V lookup: CDR1 LNHDA, CDR2 SQIVND (reference sequence). This receptor was taken from a woman aged 18-29 years in good health. Material: central memory CD4+ T cells from blood. The rearrangement uses TRBV19 and TRBJ2-5, with a possible D match to TRBD2 (5 bases). The CDR3 DNA follows: TGTGCCAGTAGTATCACGGGATCCCAAGAGACCCAGTACTTC. Translation: CASSITGSQETQYF.